This T cell receptor beta chain stems from a study of T cells in Graves' hyperthyroidism and ophthalmopathy. There were TCR beta CDR3 regions amplified from RNA transcripts. A set of HTBI primers served as the primers for a first-round RT-PCR of the TCR CDR3. TCRdb re-called the multiplex PCR reads through MiXCR, storing one row per CDR3 protein. The sample carries about 690,000 distinct CDR3 sequences, 15% to 20% recorded once. CDR3 length equals 14 residues. CDR1 is SGHKS and CDR2 is YYEKEE in the germline V gene (reference sequence). Trimming took off 5 bases at V and 8 bases at J, with 17 bases between the two ends. This clonotype was seen more than once but under ten times.

The sequence came from a man aged 50-60 years with Graves' hyperthyroidism. The sample taken for sequencing was blood. The chain combines TRBV5-5 with TRBJ2-1; D is possibly TRBD2 (6 bases). For the CDR3, the DNA is TGTGCCAGCAGTCGCGGGGACCCCCGGGATGAGCAGTTCTTC. The encoded protein is CASSRGDPRDEQFF. Complete variable domain (other parts from reference TRBV5-5 and TRBJ2-1): DAGVTQSPTHLIKTRGQQVTLRCSPISGHKSVSWYQQVLGQGPQFIFQYYEKEERGRGNFPDRFSARQFPNYSSELNVNALLLGDSALYLCASSRGDPRDEQFFGPGTRLTVL.